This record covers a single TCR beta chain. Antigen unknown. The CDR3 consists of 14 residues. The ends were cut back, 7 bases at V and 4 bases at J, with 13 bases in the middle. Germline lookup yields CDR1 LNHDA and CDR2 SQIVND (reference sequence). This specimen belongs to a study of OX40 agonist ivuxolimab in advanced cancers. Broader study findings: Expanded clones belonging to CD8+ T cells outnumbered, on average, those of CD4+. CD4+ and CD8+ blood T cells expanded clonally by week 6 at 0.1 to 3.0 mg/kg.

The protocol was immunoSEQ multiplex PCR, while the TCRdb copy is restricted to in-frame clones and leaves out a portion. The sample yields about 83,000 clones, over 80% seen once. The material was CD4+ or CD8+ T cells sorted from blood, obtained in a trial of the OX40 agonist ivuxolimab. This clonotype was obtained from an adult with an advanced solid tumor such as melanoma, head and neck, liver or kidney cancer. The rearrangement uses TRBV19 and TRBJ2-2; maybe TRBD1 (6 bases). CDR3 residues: CASTDRLGTGELFF. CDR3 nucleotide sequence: TGTGCCAGTACTGACAGGTTGGGCACCGGGGAGCTGTTTTTT.